This TCR beta chain was sequenced for a study of spatial heterogeneity in lung cancer. The CDR3 contains 16 residues. The trim removed 1 base at V and 0 bases at J, leaving 5 bases unmatched. Per germline, CDR1 DFQATT and CDR2 SNEGSKA (reference sequence). Ten or more counts support this clonotype. The antigen is not known. This beta chain is a stray read from a library made for alpha chains; its abundance is not meaningful. Time point denoted: sample taken at primary tumor resection. Patients with untreated early-stage non-small cell lung cancer, numbering 55 to 80, were the donors. On each TCR cDNA molecule, a unique molecular identifier was present. In TCRdb, the 5' RACE reads were re-called with MiXCR into one record per CDR3 protein. Counted here are more than 6,500 distinct CDR3 sequences, around 12% occurring once; the ten biggest clones make up roughly a fifth. General study findings and limits: When ubiquitous and regional expanded TCRs were counted, their numbers tracked ubiquitous and regional nonsynonymous mutations, respectively. In tumors, expanded intratumoral alpha and beta TCR counts tracked mutation counts. Of tumor T cells, an estimated coverage of approximately 7% was reached for alpha chains and approximately 14% for beta chains.

The receptor was isolated from a male donor with early-stage non-small cell lung cancer. V and J are TRBV20-1 and TRBJ2-2; 7 bases map to TRBD2. Sequencing was performed on lung tumor tissue, taken at surgery. CDR3 DNA: TGCAGTGCTAGAGGCCGACTAGCAGCGAACACCGGGGAGCTGTTTTTT. The encoded protein is CSARGRLAANTGELFF.